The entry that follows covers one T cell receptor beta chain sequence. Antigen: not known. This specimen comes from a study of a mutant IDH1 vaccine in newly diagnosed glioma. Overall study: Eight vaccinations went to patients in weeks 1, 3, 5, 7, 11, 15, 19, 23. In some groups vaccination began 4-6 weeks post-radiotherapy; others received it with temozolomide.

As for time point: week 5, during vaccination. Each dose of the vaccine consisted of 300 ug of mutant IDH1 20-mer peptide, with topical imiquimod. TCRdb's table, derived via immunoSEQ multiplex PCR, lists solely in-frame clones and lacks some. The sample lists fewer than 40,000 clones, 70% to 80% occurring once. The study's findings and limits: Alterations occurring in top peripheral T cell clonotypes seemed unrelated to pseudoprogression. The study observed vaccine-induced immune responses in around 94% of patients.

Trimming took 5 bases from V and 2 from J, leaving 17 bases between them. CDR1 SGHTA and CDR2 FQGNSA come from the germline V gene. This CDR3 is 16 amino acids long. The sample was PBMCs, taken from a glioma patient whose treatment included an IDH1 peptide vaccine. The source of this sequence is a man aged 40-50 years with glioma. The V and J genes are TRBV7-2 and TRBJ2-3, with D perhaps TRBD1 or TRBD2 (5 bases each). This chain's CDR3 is CASSEGPGIPTDTQYF. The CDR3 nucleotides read TGTGCCAGCAGCGAGGGGCCAGGGATACCCACAGATACGCAGTATTTT.